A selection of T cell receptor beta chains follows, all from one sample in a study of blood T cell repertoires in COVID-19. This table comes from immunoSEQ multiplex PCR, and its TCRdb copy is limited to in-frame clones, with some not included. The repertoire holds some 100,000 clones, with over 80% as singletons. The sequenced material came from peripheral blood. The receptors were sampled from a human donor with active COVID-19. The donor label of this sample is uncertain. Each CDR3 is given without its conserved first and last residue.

CDR3aa: ASSLSGTGKTEAF
v_gene: TRBV27

CDR3aa: ASSSDITNTGELF
v_gene: TRBV2

CDR3aa: ASSPRGPETEAF
v_gene: TRBV18

CDR3aa: ASSLVGDTEAF
v_gene: TRBV11-3

CDR3aa: ASSPGVASTDTQY
v_gene: TRBV14

CDR3aa: ASSPRVTYGYT
v_gene: TRBV7-9

CDR3aa: ASSSQEGLAGNTGELF
v_gene: TRBV5-4

CDR3aa: ASSAQALAGGAH
v_gene: TRBV3-1/TRBV3-2

CDR3aa: ASSVTGTGIEKLF
v_gene: TRBV19

CDR3aa: ASSSNGQNEQY
v_gene: TRBV7-3

CDR3aa: ASSLRGGWVSNGYT
v_gene: TRBV7-9

CDR3aa: ASSQETHYEQY
v_gene: TRBV4-2

CDR3aa: ASSPRQGIPYEQY
v_gene: TRBV11-2

CDR3aa: ASRRPGSETQY
v_gene: TRBV7-6

CDR3aa: ASSRLAGHTDTQY
v_gene: TRBV6-5

CDR3aa: ASSPFLPSGGTDTQY
v_gene: TRBV18

CDR3aa: ASSKPGQGLETQY
v_gene: TRBV6-2/TRBV6-3

CDR3aa: AISGRTGDADTQY
v_gene: TRBV10-3

CDR3aa: ASSSRKGDGSYNEQF
v_gene: TRBV11-3

CDR3aa: ASSPTRGRFETQY
v_gene: TRBV7-2

CDR3aa: ASSESAGVQRPLEQY
v_gene: TRBV2

CDR3aa: ASSSDRVGTEAF
v_gene: TRBV6-5

CDR3aa: ASSYSAGEVGAF
v_gene: TRBV6-5

CDR3aa: ASGLGGPDTQY
v_gene: TRBV2

CDR3aa: ASPRQGAAANEKLF
v_gene: TRBV5-8

CDR3aa: ASSPRDRGTDTQY
v_gene: TRBV4-2

CDR3aa: ASSQQGVYSPLH
v_gene: TRBV6-5

CDR3aa: ASSLLTGGLDTQY
v_gene: TRBV5-1

CDR3aa: ASSTGTGANVLT
v_gene: TRBV9

CDR3aa: ASTTSGGAYNEQF
v_gene: TRBV7-8

CDR3aa: ASSDSGLIQETQY
v_gene: TRBV3-1/TRBV3-2

CDR3aa: ASSCSGRGETQY
v_gene: TRBV19

CDR3aa: GGGTDTQY
v_gene: TRBV20-1

CDR3aa: ASSLVDRGSPLH
v_gene: TRBV7-8

CDR3aa: ATSDPTSGGAENEQF
v_gene: TRBV24-1

CDR3aa: ASSVKDRVSNEQF
v_gene: TRBV9

CDR3aa: ASSLPSGGSGELF
v_gene: TRBV5-1

CDR3aa: ASGPPLAGPYEQY
v_gene: TRBV23-1

CDR3aa: ASSLGEEDEQY
v_gene: TRBV11-3

CDR3aa: ATSDGQHTGELF
v_gene: TRBV24-1

CDR3aa: ASSSPGGSYEQY
v_gene: TRBV28

CDR3aa: ASSLYADTNEKLF
v_gene: TRBV5-1